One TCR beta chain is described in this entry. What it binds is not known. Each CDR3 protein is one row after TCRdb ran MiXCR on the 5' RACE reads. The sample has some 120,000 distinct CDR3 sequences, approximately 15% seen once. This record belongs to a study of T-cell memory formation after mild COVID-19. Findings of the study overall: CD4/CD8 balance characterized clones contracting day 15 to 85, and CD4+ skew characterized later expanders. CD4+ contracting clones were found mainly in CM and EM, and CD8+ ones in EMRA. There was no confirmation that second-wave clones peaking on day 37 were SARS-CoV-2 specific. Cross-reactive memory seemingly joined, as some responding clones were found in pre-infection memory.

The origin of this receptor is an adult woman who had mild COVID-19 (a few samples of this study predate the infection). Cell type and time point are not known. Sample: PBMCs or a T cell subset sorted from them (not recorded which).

Here the CDR3 reads CASSERGRLHSYNEQFF. The DNA of the CDR3 is TGTGCCAGCAGTGAGAGGGGGCGGCTACACTCCTACAATGAGCAGTTCTTC. The J gene is TRBJ2-1, the V gene TRBV2; 7 bases are shared with TRBD1. This CDR3 has 17 residues. Germline V gene lookup returns CDR1 SNHLY and CDR2 FYNNEI. Trimming removed 3 bases from V and 0 bases from J; junction bases left unmatched: 8.